The entry that follows covers one TCR beta chain sequence. V was clipped by 1 base and J by 11 bases, with 14 bases between them. Germline CDR1 and CDR2: LGHDT and YNNKEL (reference sequence). CDR3 length: 13 residues. This sample was taken from a study of blood T cell repertoires in COVID-19. At the level of the study: COVID-19 samples from acute and convalescent phases originated in the United States, Italy and Spain. PBMCs, B-cell-depleted T cells, or T cells provided the cDNA or gDNA that made up the material.

In the original analysis: Estimation of nucleated cell counts was performed using reference gene primer amplification. Measured with immunoSEQ multiplex PCR; TCRdb has only the in-frame clones, and not every one. V and J calls and clone size come straight from that table; D and trimming were deduced from the DNA. The repertoire has 200,000 to 300,000 clones, roughly 88% of them found once; the top ten carry about 2%. The sequencing sample was made of peripheral blood. This sequence joins TRBV3-1 (or the pseudogene TRBV3-2) and TRBJ1-1, with unresolved D. This clonotype originated in a man aged 40-49 years who had recovered from COVID-19. This chain's CDR3 is CASSQGVGETAFF. CDR3 coding DNA: TGTGCCAGCAGCCAAGGGGTCGGGGAGACGGCTTTCTTT.